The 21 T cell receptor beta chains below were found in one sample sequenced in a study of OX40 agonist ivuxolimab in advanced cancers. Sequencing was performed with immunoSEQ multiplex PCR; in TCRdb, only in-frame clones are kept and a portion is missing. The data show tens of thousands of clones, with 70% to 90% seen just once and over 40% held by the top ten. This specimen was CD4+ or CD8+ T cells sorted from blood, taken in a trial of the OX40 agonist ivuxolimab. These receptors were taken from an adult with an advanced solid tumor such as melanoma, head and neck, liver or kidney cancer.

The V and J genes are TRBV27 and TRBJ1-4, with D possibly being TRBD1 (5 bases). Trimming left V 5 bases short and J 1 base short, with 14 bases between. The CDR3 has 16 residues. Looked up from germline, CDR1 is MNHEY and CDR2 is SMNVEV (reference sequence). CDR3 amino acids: CASSTGGGRTNEKLFF. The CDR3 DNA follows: TGTGCCAGCAGTACTGGGGGGGGAAGAACTAATGAAAAACTGTTTTTT.

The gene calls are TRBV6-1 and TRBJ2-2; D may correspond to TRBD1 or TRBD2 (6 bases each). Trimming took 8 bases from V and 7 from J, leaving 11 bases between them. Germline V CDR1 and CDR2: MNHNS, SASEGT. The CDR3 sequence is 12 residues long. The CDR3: CASGRGGGELFF. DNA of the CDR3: TGTGCCAGCGGCAGGGGAGGCGGGGAGCTGTTTTTT.

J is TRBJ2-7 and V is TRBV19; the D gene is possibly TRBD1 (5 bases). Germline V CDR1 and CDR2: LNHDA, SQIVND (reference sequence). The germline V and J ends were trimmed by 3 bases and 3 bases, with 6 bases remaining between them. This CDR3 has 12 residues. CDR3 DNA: TGTGCCAGTAGTATGGACAACTACGAGCAGTACTTC. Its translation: CASSMDNYEQYF. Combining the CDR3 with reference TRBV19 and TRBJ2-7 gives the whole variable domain DGGITQSPKYLFRKEGQNVTLSCEQNLNHDAMYWYRQDPGQGLRLIYYSQIVNDFQKGDIAEGYSVSREKKESFPLTVTSAQKNPTAFYLCASSMDNYEQYFGPGTRLTVT.

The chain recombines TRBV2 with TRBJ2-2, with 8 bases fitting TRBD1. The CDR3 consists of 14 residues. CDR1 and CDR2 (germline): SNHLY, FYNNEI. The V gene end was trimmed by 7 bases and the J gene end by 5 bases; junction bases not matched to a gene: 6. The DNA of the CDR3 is TGTGCCAGCACAGGACAGGGTGTGACCGGGGAGCTGTTTTTT. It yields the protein CASTGQGVTGELFF.

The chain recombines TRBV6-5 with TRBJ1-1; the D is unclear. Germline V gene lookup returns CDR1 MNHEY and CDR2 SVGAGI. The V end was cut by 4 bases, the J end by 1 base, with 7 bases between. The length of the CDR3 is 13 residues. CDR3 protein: CASSSDPNTEAFF. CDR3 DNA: TGTGCCAGCAGTTCCGACCCGAACACTGAAGCTTTCTTT.

Written as DNA, the CDR3 is TGTGCCAGCAGCGCGGACAGGGTGATCCAAGAGACCCAGTACTTC. This codes for CASSADRVIQETQYF. The chain links TRBV6-1 to TRBJ2-5, with 8 bases fitting TRBD1. V trimming: 6 bases; J trimming: 1 base; junction bases outside the gene matches: 7. Germline V lookup: CDR1 MNHNS, CDR2 SASEGT. There are 15 residues in the CDR3.

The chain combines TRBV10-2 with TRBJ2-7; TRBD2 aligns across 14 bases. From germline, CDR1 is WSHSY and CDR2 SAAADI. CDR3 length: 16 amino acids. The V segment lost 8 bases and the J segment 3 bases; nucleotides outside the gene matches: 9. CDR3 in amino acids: CASRGLAGEILYEQYF. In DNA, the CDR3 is TGCGCCAGCCGGGGACTAGCGGGGGAGATTCTCTACGAGCAGTACTTC.

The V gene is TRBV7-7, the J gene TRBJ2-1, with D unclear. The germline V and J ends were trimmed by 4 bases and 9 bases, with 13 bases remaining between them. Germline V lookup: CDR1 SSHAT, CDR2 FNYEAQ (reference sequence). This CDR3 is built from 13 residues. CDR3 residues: CASSSEWGAEQFF. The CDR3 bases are TGTGCCAGCAGCTCTGAATGGGGTGCTGAGCAGTTCTTC.

The CDR3 reads CASSSRDRVIEQYF. The DNA for the CDR3 is TGTGCCAGCAGTTCCCGGGACAGGGTTATCGAGCAGTACTTC. V is TRBV27 and J is TRBJ2-7; 9 bases map to TRBD1. Germline V gives CDR1 MNHEY, CDR2 SMNVEV (reference sequence). The V and J ends lost 4 bases and 6 bases, in that order; junction bases with no gene match: 7. CDR3 length: 14 amino acids.

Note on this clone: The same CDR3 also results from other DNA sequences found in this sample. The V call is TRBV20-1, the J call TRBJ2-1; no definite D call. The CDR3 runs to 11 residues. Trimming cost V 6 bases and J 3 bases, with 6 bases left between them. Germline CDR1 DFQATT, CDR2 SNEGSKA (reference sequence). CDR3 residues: CSALNYNEQFF. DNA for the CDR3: TGCAGTGCCTTAAACTACAATGAGCAGTTCTTC.

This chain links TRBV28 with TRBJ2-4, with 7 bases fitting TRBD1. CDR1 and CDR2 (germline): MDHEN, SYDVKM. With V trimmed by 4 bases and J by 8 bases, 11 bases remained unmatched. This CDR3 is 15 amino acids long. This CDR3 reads CASSYTGAASDIQYF. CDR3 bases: TGTGCCAGCAGTTATACAGGGGCCGCCTCGGACATTCAGTACTTC.

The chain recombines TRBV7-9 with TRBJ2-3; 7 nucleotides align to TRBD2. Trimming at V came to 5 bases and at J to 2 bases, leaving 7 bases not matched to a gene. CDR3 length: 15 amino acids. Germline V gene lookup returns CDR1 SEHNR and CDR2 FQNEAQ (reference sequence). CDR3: CASSLSGVNTDTQYF. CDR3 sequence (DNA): TGTGCCAGCAGCCTAAGCGGGGTTAACACAGATACGCAGTATTTT.

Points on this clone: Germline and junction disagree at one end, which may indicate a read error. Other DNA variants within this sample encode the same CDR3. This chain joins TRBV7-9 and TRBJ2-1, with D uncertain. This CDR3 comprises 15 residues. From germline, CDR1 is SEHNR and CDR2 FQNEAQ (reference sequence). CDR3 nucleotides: TGCGCCAGCAGCTTATCGGCCAGCTCCTACAATGAGCAGTTCTTC. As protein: CASSLSASSYNEQFF.

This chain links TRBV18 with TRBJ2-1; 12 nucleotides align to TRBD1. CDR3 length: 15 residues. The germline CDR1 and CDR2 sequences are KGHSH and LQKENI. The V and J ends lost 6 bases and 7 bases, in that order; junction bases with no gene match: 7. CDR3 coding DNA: TGTGCCAGCTCCCACCGGGACAGGGGGCGTAATGAGCAGTTCTTC. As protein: CASSHRDRGRNEQFF.

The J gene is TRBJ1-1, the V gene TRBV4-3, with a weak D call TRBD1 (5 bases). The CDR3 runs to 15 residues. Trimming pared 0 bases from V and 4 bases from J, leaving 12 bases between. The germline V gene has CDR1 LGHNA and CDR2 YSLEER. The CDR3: CASSQEGQGGTEAFF. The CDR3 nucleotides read TGCGCCAGCAGCCAAGAGGGTCAGGGCGGCACTGAAGCTTTCTTT.

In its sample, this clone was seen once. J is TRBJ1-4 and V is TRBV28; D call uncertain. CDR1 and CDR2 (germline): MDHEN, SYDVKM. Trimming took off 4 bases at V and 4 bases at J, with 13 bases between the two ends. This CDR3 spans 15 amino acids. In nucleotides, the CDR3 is TGTGCCAGCAGTTATCTCGATGGCGTTAATGAAAAACTGTTTTTT. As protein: CASSYLDGVNEKLFF.

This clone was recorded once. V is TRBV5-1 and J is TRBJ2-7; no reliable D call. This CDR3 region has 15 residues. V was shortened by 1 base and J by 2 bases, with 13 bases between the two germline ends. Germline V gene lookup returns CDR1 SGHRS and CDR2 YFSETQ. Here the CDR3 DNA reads TGCGCCAGCAGCTTGTACCAGGCCTCCCCCTACGAGCAGTACTTC. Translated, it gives CASSLYQASPYEQYF.

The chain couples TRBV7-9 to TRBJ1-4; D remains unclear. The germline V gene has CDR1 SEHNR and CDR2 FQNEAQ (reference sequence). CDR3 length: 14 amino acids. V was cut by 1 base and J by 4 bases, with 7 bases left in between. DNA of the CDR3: TGTGCCAGCAGCTTAGAACAGAATAATGAAAAACTGTTTTTT. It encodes CASSLEQNNEKLFF. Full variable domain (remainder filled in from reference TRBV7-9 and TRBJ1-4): DTGVSQNPRHKITKRGQNVTFRCDPISEHNRLYWYRQTLGQGPEFLTYFQNEAQLEKSRLLSDRFSAERPKGSFSTLEIQRTEQGDSAMYLCASSLEQNNEKLFFGSGTQLSVL.

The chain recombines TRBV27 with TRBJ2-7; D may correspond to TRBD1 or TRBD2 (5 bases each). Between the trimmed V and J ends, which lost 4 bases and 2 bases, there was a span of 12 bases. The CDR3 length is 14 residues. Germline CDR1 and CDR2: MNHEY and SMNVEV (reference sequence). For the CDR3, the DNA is TGTGCCAGCAGTTCAAGGGACGGGCCCTACGAGCAGTACTTC. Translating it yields CASSSRDGPYEQYF.

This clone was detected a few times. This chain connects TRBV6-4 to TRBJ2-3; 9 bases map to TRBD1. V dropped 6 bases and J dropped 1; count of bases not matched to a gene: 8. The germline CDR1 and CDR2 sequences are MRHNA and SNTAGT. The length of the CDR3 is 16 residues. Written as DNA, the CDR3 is TGTGCCAGCAGCCCTTCAACAGGGGGCGGCACAGATACGCAGTATTTT. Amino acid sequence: CASSPSTGGGTDTQYF.

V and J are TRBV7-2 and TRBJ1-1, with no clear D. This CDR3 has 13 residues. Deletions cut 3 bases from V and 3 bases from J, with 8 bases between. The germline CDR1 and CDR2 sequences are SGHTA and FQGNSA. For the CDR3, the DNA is TGTGCCAGCAGCTTGTGGGCGTACACTGAAGCTTTCTTT. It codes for CASSLWAYTEAFF.